This T cell receptor beta chain was sequenced for a study of cytomegalovirus exposure and HLA in healthy donors. Whole-study findings and limits: The records held CMV serostatus as the only immune exposure information. It was reported that the classifier diagnosed cytomegalovirus status with high specificity and sensitivity in both the original and validation cohorts.

Germline-derived CDR1 and CDR2 are MDHEN and SYDVKM. Trimming took off 1 base at V and 4 bases at J, with 25 bases between the two ends. The CDR3 contains 19 residues. Primers included in the PCR were 60 Vbeta and 13 Jbeta primers. Sequenced by immunoSEQ multiplex PCR; TCRdb stores in-frame clones only, minus some. The data contain approximately 190,000 clones, about 81% of them seen just once; the ten biggest clones take up approximately 0.8%. Points on this clone: Its antigen is unknown.

The chain is built from TRBV28 and TRBJ1-2; no reliable D call. The sequenced material came from PBMCs. This receptor was identified in a woman between 18 and 29 years old in good health and CMV-seronegative. The CDR3 here is CASSLFELGFTRAGYGYTF. The CDR3, as DNA: TGTGCCAGCAGTTTATTTGAATTGGGGTTTACCCGAGCGGGCTATGGCTACACCTTC.